Presented here are 6 T cell receptor beta chains from one specimen sequenced in a study of shared clonotypes between healthy human individuals. Assay: immunoSEQ multiplex PCR; the TCRdb copy retains only in-frame clones and omits some. Of about 1.1 million clones in the sample, approximately 77% were seen once. The sample was memory CD4+ T cells from PBMCs. Subset specified: CD45RA-negative fraction. The source is a young man in good health. Some clones in this sample may be carry-over from other donors' samples.

With respect to this clone: One end of the junction varies from germline; a read error may be responsible. The chain recombines TRBV5-4 with TRBJ2-2; D unclear. Germline V CDR1 and CDR2: SGHNT, YYREEE (reference sequence). This CDR3 region has 13 residues. CDR3: CASSQEFPGELFF. The CDR3 bases are TGCGCCAGCAGCCAAGAATTCCCCGGGGAGCTGTTTTTT.

The chain links TRBV7-2 to TRBJ1-2, with D perhaps matching TRBD1 (5 bases). Germline CDR1 SGHTA, CDR2 FQGNSA. V lost 5 bases and J lost 3, with 28 bases in between. This CDR3 spans 19 amino acids. This CDR3 reads CASSLSPGRERGAYYGYTF. The CDR3, as DNA: TGTGCCAGCAGCCTATCACCGGGACGGGAGCGAGGGGCTTACTATGGCTACACCTTC.

V gene TRBV7-9 combines with J gene TRBJ2-7; a possible D gene is TRBD2 (6 bases). V lost 5 bases, J lost 1 base, and 9 bases lay in between. The length of the CDR3 is 13 residues. Germline CDR1 and CDR2: SEHNR and FQNEAQ (reference sequence). The CDR3 is CASSPGTSYEQYF. The CDR3 DNA sequence: TGTGCCAGCAGCCCCGGGACTTCCTACGAGCAGTACTTC.

This clone was counted many times. The V call is TRBV7-9, the J call TRBJ2-6; 7 bases are a match to TRBD1. This CDR3 has 18 amino acids. V lost 5 bases, J lost 0 bases, and 10 bases stayed unmatched. Germline assignment: CDR1 SEHNR and CDR2 FQNEAQ (reference sequence). The chain's CDR3 is CASSITTGLSSGANVLTF. The DNA of the CDR3 is TGTGCCAGCAGCATCACGACAGGGCTGAGCTCTGGGGCCAACGTCCTGACTTTC. The full variable domain, with the rest looked up from reference TRBV7-9 and TRBJ2-6, is DTGVSQNPRHKITKRGQNVTFRCDPISEHNRLYWYRQTLGQGPEFLTYFQNEAQLEKSRLLSDRFSAERPKGSFSTLEIQRTEQGDSAMYLCASSITTGLSSGANVLTFGAGSRLTVL.

This chain links TRBV4-2 with TRBJ1-1; D is unclear. Trimming removed 6 bases from V and 0 bases from J, with 11 bases in between. Germline V gene data show CDR1 as LGHNA and CDR2 as YNFKEQ. The CDR3 loop spans 14 amino acids. The CDR3 protein is CASRTPGMNTEAFF. In DNA form, the CDR3 reads TGTGCCAGCAGGACCCCTGGCATGAACACTGAAGCTTTCTTT.

The DNA of the CDR3 is TGTGCCAGCAGCGTAGATCCCTCGAACACCGGGGAGCTGTTTTTT. It codes for CASSVDPSNTGELFF. The chain couples TRBV9 to TRBJ2-2; D ambiguous. This CDR3 spans 15 amino acids. Between the trimmed V and J ends, which lost 0 bases and 0 bases, there was a span of 6 bases. Per germline, CDR1 SGDLS and CDR2 YYNGEE.